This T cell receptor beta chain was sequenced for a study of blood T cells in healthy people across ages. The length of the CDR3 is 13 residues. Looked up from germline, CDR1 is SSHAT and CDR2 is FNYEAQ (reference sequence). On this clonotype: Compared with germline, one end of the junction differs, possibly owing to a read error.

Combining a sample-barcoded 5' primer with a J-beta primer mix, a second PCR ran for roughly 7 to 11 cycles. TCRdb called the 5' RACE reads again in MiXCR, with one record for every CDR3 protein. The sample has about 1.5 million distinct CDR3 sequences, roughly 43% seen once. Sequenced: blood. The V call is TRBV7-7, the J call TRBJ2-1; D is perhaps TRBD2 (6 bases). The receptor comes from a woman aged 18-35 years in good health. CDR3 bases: TGTGCTAGCAGCTTAGACGCGGGGAATGAGCAGTTCTTC. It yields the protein CASSLDAGNEQFF.